Listed below are T cell receptor beta chains from one sample, sequenced in a study of cytomegalovirus exposure and HLA in healthy donors. The repertoire was sequenced with immunoSEQ multiplex PCR; TCRdb's copy has only in-frame clones and lacks some. The top ten clones hold less than 5% of a sample with 95,000 to 110,000 clones, under 85% of them seen once. Material for sequencing was PBMCs. Receptor source: a man between 45 and 60 years old in good health and CMV-seropositive. Both conserved end residues are part of each CDR3. D genes are given only for firm matches. For some rows the clone size is stated as once, few or many, or as a class when expanded; others skip it.

13	TRBV27	TRBJ2-1	NA	NA	CASSFLGDNEQFF	TGTGCCAGCAGTTTTTTGGGAGACAATGAGCAGTTCTTC
14	TRBV7-2	TRBJ2-7	NA	NA	CASSLGTDAYEQYF	TGTGCCAGCAGCTTAGGGACAGACGCCTACGAGCAGTACTTC
15	TRBV28	TRBJ1-6	NA	NA	CASRPPNGSNSPLHF	TGTGCCAGCAGACCACCCAATGGCTCCAATTCACCCCTCCACTTT
15	TRBV7-2	TRBJ2-1	TRBD2	NA	CASSLKKREGGEQFF	TGTGCCAGCAGCTTAAAGAAGCGGGAGGGGGGTGAGCAGTTCTTC
18	TRBV16	TRBJ2-3	TRBD1	NA	CASNPTRGPRPSTDTQYF	TGTGCCAGCAACCCAACGAGGGGGCCAAGACCTAGCACAGATACGCAGTATTTT
16	TRBV28	TRBJ2-7	TRBD2	NA	CASSPTGLAGSSEQYF	TGTGCCAGCAGTCCTACGGGACTAGCGGGATCAAGCGAGCAGTACTTC
15	TRBV29-1	TRBJ1-6	NA	NA	CSVAAGGGKNSPLHF	TGCAGCGTGGCCGCGGGGGGGGGTAAGAATTCACCCCTCCACTTT
14	TRBV6-1	TRBJ2-7	TRBD2	NA	CASSGAGGPGEQYF	TGTGCCAGCAGTGGTGCGGGAGGGCCGGGCGAGCAGTACTTC
14	TRBV27	TRBJ1-1	TRBD1	NA	CASSLGTGVNEAFF	TGTGCCAGCAGTTTAGGGACAGGGGTGAATGAAGCTTTCTTT
14	TRBV6-6	TRBJ1-4	NA	NA	CASSSVGTDEKLFF	TGTGCCAGCAGTTCCGTGGGCACGGATGAAAAACTGTTTTTT
15	TRBV18	TRBJ1-4	TRBD1	NA	CASSLPGQEHEKLFF	TGTGCCAGCTCCCTACCGGGACAGGAACACGAAAAACTGTTTTTT
12	TRBV7-9	TRBJ1-2	NA	NA	CASSSRRDGYTF	TGTGCCAGCAGCTCCCGACGGGATGGCTACACCTTC
16	TRBV15	TRBJ2-5	TRBD2	NA	CATSRDLPAGGAAQYF	TGTGCCACCAGCAGAGATCTCCCAGCGGGAGGGGCGGCCCAGTACTTC
15	TRBV6-1	TRBJ2-5	NA	NA	CASRGFGGGPETQYF	TGTGCCAGCAGGGGGTTTGGAGGGGGCCCAGAGACCCAGTACTTC
18	TRBV2	TRBJ2-7	TRBD2	NA	CASSDDHEDGTSGIEQYF	TGTGCCAGCAGTGATGACCATGAGGACGGGACTAGCGGGATCGAGCAGTACTTC
14	TRBV7-2	TRBJ2-2	TRBD1	NA	CASSGQGALGELFF	TGTGCCAGCAGCGGACAGGGGGCGCTCGGGGAGCTGTTTTTT
16	TRBV28	TRBJ2-3	TRBD2	NA	CASSYFSSGRTDTQYF	TGTGCCAGCAGCTATTTCTCAAGCGGGAGGACAGATACGCAGTATTTT
11	TRBV10-1	TRBJ1-5	NA	NA	CASSDGQPQHF	TGCGCCAGCAGTGACGGTCAGCCCCAGCATTTT
15	TRBV5-1	TRBJ2-3	TRBD2	NA	CASSWGQREVDTQYF	TGCGCCAGCAGCTGGGGGCAGCGGGAGGTTGATACGCAGTATTTT
12	TRBV2	TRBJ2-7	NA	NA	CASRWQIYEQYF	TGTGCCAGCAGGTGGCAAATCTACGAGCAGTACTTC
15	TRBV11-3	TRBJ2-3	TRBD2	NA	CASSRGLAGTDTQYF	TGTGCCAGCAGCCGAGGGCTAGCGGGGACAGATACGCAGTATTTT
16	TRBV10-2	TRBJ2-3	TRBD1	few	CASSGSGQGHTDTQYF	TGCGCCAGCAGTGGTTCGGGACAGGGTCACACAGATACGCAGTATTTT
15	TRBV6-6	TRBJ2-5	TRBD1	NA	CASSPLQGAGETQYF	TGTGCCAGCAGCCCTCTACAGGGGGCAGGGGAGACCCAGTACTTC
17	TRBV4-2	TRBJ1-3	NA	few	CASSQDWLRSAGNTIYF	TGTGCCAGCAGCCAAGATTGGTTACGATCGGCTGGAAACACCATATATTTT
15	TRBV5-5	TRBJ2-5	NA	NA	CASSEEGRLQETQYF	TGTGCCAGCAGCGAGGAGGGACGCCTCCAAGAGACCCAGTACTTC
14	TRBV7-8	TRBJ2-7	TRBD1	NA	CASSPDRQPYEQYF	TGTGCCAGCAGCCCGGACAGGCAACCCTACGAGCAGTACTTC
13	TRBV29-1	TRBJ2-1	TRBD1	few	CSATGTDYNEQFF	TGCAGCGCCACCGGGACAGACTACAATGAGCAGTTCTTC
16	TRBV7-9	TRBJ2-7	TRBD1	NA	CASSPPTRTGGYEQYF	TGTGCCAGCAGCCCCCCCACCCGGACAGGGGGCTACGAGCAGTACTTC
14	TRBV5-1	TRBJ2-1	TRBD2	NA	CASSLASGEDEQFF	TGCGCCAGCAGCTTGGCCAGCGGGGAGGATGAGCAGTTCTTC
16	TRBV6-6	TRBJ1-1	NA	NA	CASSKSRAGSNTEAFF	TGTGCCAGCAGTAAAAGTCGGGCAGGGTCGAACACTGAAGCTTTCTTT
15	TRBV27	TRBJ2-7	TRBD1	NA	CASSARQGSVNEQYF	TGTGCCAGCAGTGCAAGACAGGGCTCGGTAAACGAGCAGTACTTC
12	TRBV28	TRBJ2-7	NA	NA	CASSLSFYEQYF	TGTGCCAGCAGTTTGAGCTTCTACGAGCAGTACTTC
15	TRBV7-2	TRBJ1-4	TRBD1	NA	CASSLARAGGEKLFF	TGTGCCAGCAGCTTAGCTCGGGCAGGGGGTGAAAAACTGTTTTTT
16	TRBV7-2	TRBJ1-1	NA	NA	CASSERWLAPGTEAFF	TGTGCCAGCAGCGAAAGATGGTTAGCCCCGGGCACTGAAGCTTTCTTT
12	TRBV28	TRBJ2-7	NA	NA	CASSLGAYEQYF	TGTGCCAGCAGTTTAGGGGCGTACGAGCAGTACTTC
15	TRBV2	TRBJ1-5	TRBD1	NA	CASSLGQGTSQPQHF	TGTGCCAGCAGCCTGGGACAGGGGACGAGTCAGCCCCAGCATTTT
12	TRBV30	TRBJ1-1	NA	few	CAWSRRGIEAFF	TGTGCCTGGAGCAGGCGGGGGATTGAAGCTTTCTTT
16	TRBV5-1	TRBJ2-2	TRBD1	NA	CASKPRTGAGTGELFF	TGCGCCAGCAAACCAAGGACAGGGGCGGGCACCGGGGAGCTGTTTTTT
15	TRBV5-5	TRBJ1-1	TRBD1	few	CASSRTGGLATEAFF	TGTGCCAGCAGTAGGACAGGGGGACTGGCCACTGAAGCTTTCTTT
15	TRBV27	TRBJ2-7	NA	NA	CASSLQGGAVYEQYF	TGTGCCAGCAGTTTACAGGGGGGAGCGGTCTACGAGCAGTACTTC
16	TRBV9	TRBJ2-5	NA	NA	CASSVYSWAVIETQYF	TGTGCCAGCAGCGTATACAGCTGGGCCGTAATAGAGACCCAGTACTTC
17	TRBV5-5	TRBJ2-1	TRBD1	NA	CASRSLAGGRWYNEQFF	TGTGCCAGCAGATCCCTCGCAGGGGGTCGTTGGTACAATGAGCAGTTCTTC
17	TRBV5-4	TRBJ1-6	TRBD1	NA	CASSLGLQGAGNSPLHF	TGTGCCAGCAGCTTGGGCCTACAGGGGGCTGGTAATTCACCCCTCCACTTT